Listed below are T cell receptor beta chains from one sample, sequenced in a study of T cells after yellow fever vaccination. TCRdb called the 5' RACE reads again in MiXCR, with one record for every CDR3 protein. The sample lists around 230,000 distinct CDR3 sequences; over 6.5% were seen once. The starting material was CD4+ T cells sorted from PBMCs, obtained on the day of the yellow fever booster vaccination. The receptors were gathered from a man aged 25 to 45 who received the YFV17D yellow fever vaccine. The CDR3 runs from the conserved cysteine through the conserved F or W. Fields, in order: CDR3 protein, V gene, J gene.

CDR3 protein: CASSGTYGYTF; V gene: TRBV5-8; J gene: TRBJ1-2
CDR3 protein: CASSLVGQANQPQHF; V gene: TRBV7-2; J gene: TRBJ1-5
CDR3 protein: CAGLEGPRNTGELFF; V gene: TRBV2; J gene: TRBJ2-2
CDR3 protein: CSVGSTRMTGNEQFF; V gene: TRBV29-1; J gene: TRBJ2-1
CDR3 protein: CASSLTPSGRNEQFF; V gene: TRBV7-3; J gene: TRBJ2-1
CDR3 protein: CASSPGRESYNEQFF; V gene: TRBV5-4; J gene: TRBJ2-1
CDR3 protein: CASTQGGNTGELFF; V gene: TRBV5-1; J gene: TRBJ2-2
CDR3 protein: CASSLVKVGTDTQYF; V gene: TRBV7-2; J gene: TRBJ2-3
CDR3 protein: CASSMGAGGNYEQYF; V gene: TRBV19; J gene: TRBJ2-7
CDR3 protein: CASNRGGGADTQYF; V gene: TRBV19; J gene: TRBJ2-3
CDR3 protein: CASSRIQGYQPQHF; V gene: TRBV12-3/TRBV12-4; J gene: TRBJ1-5
CDR3 protein: CASSLRTSPTPDEQFF; V gene: TRBV4-2; J gene: TRBJ2-1
CDR3 protein: CSARVRDRVKNEQFF; V gene: TRBV20-1; J gene: TRBJ2-1
CDR3 protein: CATVNQLAGWARETQYF; V gene: TRBV6-5; J gene: TRBJ2-5
CDR3 protein: CASRAAAGGFQETQYF; V gene: TRBV7-6; J gene: TRBJ2-5
CDR3 protein: CSVDGVGLGTEAFF; V gene: TRBV29-1; J gene: TRBJ1-1
CDR3 protein: CSARLDRMEGYTF; V gene: TRBV29-1; J gene: TRBJ1-2
CDR3 protein: CASTPGGLNSGANVLTF; V gene: TRBV3-1; J gene: TRBJ2-6
CDR3 protein: CASSYRGGSWYGYTF; V gene: TRBV6-2/TRBV6-3; J gene: TRBJ1-2
CDR3 protein: CASSLGVRENGYTF; V gene: TRBV7-2; J gene: TRBJ1-2
CDR3 protein: CASSPALAGVQGEQFF; V gene: TRBV7-2; J gene: TRBJ2-1
CDR3 protein: CASTRGRTSGIYEQYF; V gene: TRBV5-1; J gene: TRBJ2-7
CDR3 protein: CASSTSGRSYNEQFF; V gene: TRBV10-1; J gene: TRBJ2-1
CDR3 protein: CASSRRVSYEQYF; V gene: TRBV12-3/TRBV12-4; J gene: TRBJ2-7
CDR3 protein: CASSPDRFPGANVLTF; V gene: TRBV6-5; J gene: TRBJ2-6
CDR3 protein: CASRKIGTDNTGELFF; V gene: TRBV5-1; J gene: TRBJ2-2
CDR3 protein: CASRYLTVNEQFF; V gene: TRBV12-3/TRBV12-4; J gene: TRBJ2-1
CDR3 protein: CASSPRGSEQYF; V gene: TRBV28; J gene: TRBJ2-7
CDR3 protein: CASSFGGQGRTYGYTF; V gene: TRBV7-2; J gene: TRBJ1-2
CDR3 protein: CASSISGRVRNEQFF; V gene: TRBV13; J gene: TRBJ2-1
CDR3 protein: CASSASEASQYF; V gene: TRBV7-6; J gene: TRBJ2-3
CDR3 protein: CSASRSASGRTYNEQFF; V gene: TRBV20-1; J gene: TRBJ2-1
CDR3 protein: CATSDLQAEKGYTF; V gene: TRBV24-1; J gene: TRBJ1-2
CDR3 protein: CASSSRVTYGYTF; V gene: TRBV12-3/TRBV12-4; J gene: TRBJ1-2
CDR3 protein: CASSYIGLEQFF; V gene: TRBV6-5; J gene: TRBJ2-1
CDR3 protein: CSATDRGDYGYTF; V gene: TRBV29-1; J gene: TRBJ1-2
CDR3 protein: CASSYGLPQYNEQFF; V gene: TRBV7-2; J gene: TRBJ2-1
CDR3 protein: CASSSPIVETQYF; V gene: TRBV7-6; J gene: TRBJ2-5
CDR3 protein: CATGMGQRLGQFF; V gene: TRBV15; J gene: TRBJ2-1
CDR3 protein: CASSLFGGLNYGYTF; V gene: TRBV7-2; J gene: TRBJ1-2
CDR3 protein: CASSSTPRQFEQYF; V gene: TRBV7-2; J gene: TRBJ2-7
CDR3 protein: CASSDGGGGNQPQHF; V gene: TRBV2; J gene: TRBJ1-5
CDR3 protein: CASSLPHTEAFF; V gene: TRBV28; J gene: TRBJ1-1
CDR3 protein: CASISGASTDTQYF; V gene: TRBV2; J gene: TRBJ2-3